These 18 T cell receptor beta chains came from one sample sequenced in a study of T cell repertoires in cytomegalovirus infection. Their antigens remain unidentified. In TCRdb, the reads were re-called with MiXCR into one record per CDR3 protein. The table records some 320,000 distinct CDR3 sequences, just under 30% of them present only once. The sequences come from cultured PBMCs, collected from culture after CMV antigen stimulation. The receptors originated from a human donor in good health (CMV status not recorded). Some clones in this sample may be carry-over from other donors' samples.

V and J are TRBV28 and TRBJ1-5, with D possibly being TRBD1 (5 bases). V was pared by 8 bases and J by 15 bases, with 23 bases between. Germline CDR1 and CDR2: MDHEN and SYDVKM. This CDR3 has 13 amino acids. CDR3: CASLTVANDNRHF. For the CDR3, the DNA is TGTGCCAGCTTGACAGTCGCCAATGACAACAGGCATTTT.

The CDR3 DNA reads TGTGCCAGCAGCTTGGATGCGGGAGCTTTTATGAATGAGCAGTTCTTC. This gives the protein CASSLDAGAFMNEQFF. The chain carries TRBV5-6 and TRBJ2-1; 7 nucleotides match TRBD2. Germline V CDR1 and CDR2: SGHDT, YYEEEE. This CDR3 contains 16 residues. Trimming took 0 bases from V and 7 from J; bases not matched to a gene: 10. Based on the CDR3 plus reference TRBV5-6 and TRBJ2-1, the full variable domain is DAGVTQSPTHLIKTRGQQVTLRCSPKSGHDTVSWYQQALGQGPQFIFQYYEEEERQRGNFPDRFSGHQFPNYSSELNVNALLLGDSALYLCASSLDAGAFMNEQFFGPGTRLTVL.

The chain combines TRBV6-5 with TRBJ1-2; no definite D call. This CDR3 is 15 amino acids long. V lost 6 bases and J lost 4, with 18 bases in between. The V gene's germline CDR1 is MNHEY and CDR2 SVGAGI. The CDR3 is CASRPSGASGYGYTF. CDR3 bases: TGTGCCAGCAGACCATCCGGTGCAAGTGGCTATGGCTACACCTTC.

In this sample, this clonotype turned up a few times. V is TRBV11-2 and J is TRBJ1-3; unclear D gene. V was clipped by 5 bases and J by 7 bases, with 18 bases between them. Germline V lookup: CDR1 SGHAT, CDR2 FQNNGV. This CDR3 spans 15 amino acids. In nucleotides, the CDR3 is TGTGCCAGCAGCCCTAGTGGTCACGGGAGCAACACCATATATTTT. As protein: CASSPSGHGSNTIYF. The full variable domain, in which reference TRBV11-2 and TRBJ1-3 provide the parts outside the CDR3, is EAGVAQSPRYKIIEKRQSVAFWCNPISGHATLYWYQQILGQGPKLLIQFQNNGVVDDSQLPKDRFSAERLKGVDSTLKIQPAKLEDSAVYLCASSPSGHGSNTIYFGEGSWLTVV.

CDR3 DNA: TGTGCCAGTAGTACTCGCAGGGTGACCGGCTACACCTTC. It specifies CASSTRRVTGYTF. This chain links TRBV19 with TRBJ1-2, with a possible D match to TRBD1 (5 bases). With 4 bases removed from V and 8 bases from J, the gap between germline ends came to 14 bases. There are 13 residues in the CDR3. Looked up from germline, CDR1 is LNHDA and CDR2 is SQIVND (reference sequence).

This clonotype was counted a few times. The rearrangement joins TRBV11-2 to TRBJ1-2; 7 nucleotides line up with TRBD1. V gave up 0 bases and J gave up 3 bases; unmatched junction bases: 4. Per germline, CDR1 SGHAT and CDR2 FQNNGV. There are 15 residues in the CDR3. The CDR3 sequence is CASSLDVGTDYGYTF. The CDR3 DNA is TGTGCCAGCAGCTTAGATGTCGGGACAGACTATGGCTACACCTTC. Drawing the rest from reference TRBV11-2 and TRBJ1-2, the complete variable domain is EAGVAQSPRYKIIEKRQSVAFWCNPISGHATLYWYQQILGQGPKLLIQFQNNGVVDDSQLPKDRFSAERLKGVDSTLKIQPAKLEDSAVYLCASSLDVGTDYGYTFGSGTRLTVV.

Comment on this clonotype: This clone may be a read error of a much larger clone one base away. This sequence joins TRBV15 and TRBJ2-7; the D gene could be TRBD1 or TRBD2 (6 bases each). Trimming took 0 bases from V and 6 from J, leaving 18 bases between them. The CDR3 sequence is 16 residues long. The germline V gene has CDR1 LNHNV and CDR2 YYDKDF (reference sequence). The CDR3 is CATSRDPGSGGGEQYF. As DNA, the CDR3 is TGTGCCACCAGCAGAGATCCGGGATCCGGGGGCGGCGAGCAGTACTTC.

The genes are TRBV7-2 and TRBJ1-5; D perhaps matches TRBD1 (5 bases). The CDR3 spans 15 residues. The ends were cut back, 7 bases at V and 0 bases at J, with 13 bases in the middle. Germline CDR1 is SGHTA and CDR2 is FQGNSA. This CDR3 reads CASNTAGGSNQPQHF. The CDR3 coding sequence is TGTGCCAGCAACACGGCTGGGGGTAGCAATCAGCCCCAGCATTTT.

This sequence joins TRBV20-1 and TRBJ2-5, with a possible D match to TRBD2 (6 bases). CDR1 is DFQATT, CDR2 SNEGSKA, per germline (reference sequence). V was clipped by 3 bases and J by 5 bases, with 13 bases between them. The CDR3 sequence is 13 residues long. CDR3: CSARNGGLETQYF. The CDR3 nucleotides read TGCAGTGCTAGGAATGGAGGGTTGGAGACCCAGTACTTC.

The V gene is TRBV19, the J gene TRBJ2-7; maybe TRBD1 (6 bases). Germline V gene lookup returns CDR1 LNHDA and CDR2 SQIVND (reference sequence). V was shortened by 4 bases and J by 3 bases, with 19 bases between the two germline ends. This CDR3 is built from 16 residues. CDR3 protein: CASSRAFSDSVYEQYF. The CDR3 bases are TGTGCCAGTAGTAGGGCCTTTTCGGACAGCGTCTACGAGCAGTACTTC.

The rearrangement uses TRBV20-1 and TRBJ1-2; D call uncertain. The CDR3 length is 13 residues. From germline, CDR1 is DFQATT and CDR2 SNEGSKA (reference sequence). The V gene lost 5 bases and the J gene lost 4 bases, with 14 bases spanning the gap. The CDR3, as DNA: TGCAGTGCTGTTGAGGATCCGATCTATGGCTACACCTTC. Protein: CSAVEDPIYGYTF.

The J gene is TRBJ2-5, the V gene TRBV10-3; maybe TRBD2 (6 bases). The CDR3 contains 15 residues. Trimming pared 6 bases from V and 3 bases from J, leaving 17 bases between. CDR1 and CDR2 (germline): ENHRY, SYGVKD. CDR3 sequence: CAISNPSGGKETQYF. DNA for the CDR3: TGTGCCATCAGCAACCCAAGCGGAGGGAAAGAGACCCAGTACTTC.

The chain recombines TRBV12-3 or TRBV12-4 with TRBJ1-2; a possible D gene is TRBD1 (5 bases). Trimming took off 5 bases at V and 4 bases at J, with 20 bases between the two ends. This CDR3 is 16 amino acids long. The CDR3: CASSRDGRTTSYGYTF. The CDR3 coding sequence is TGTGCCAGCAGTCGGGACGGACGTACGACTTCCTATGGCTACACCTTC.

CDR3 in amino acids: CAISESGTIYNEQFF. The CDR3 DNA is TGTGCCATCAGTGAGTCAGGGACTATTTACAATGAGCAGTTCTTC. The chain has TRBV10-3 and TRBJ2-1; 7 bases are shared with TRBD2. After removal of 0 bases from V and 4 bases from J, the junction contained 3 bases not matched to a gene. The CDR3 is 15 residues long. CDR1 is ENHRY, CDR2 SYGVKD, per germline.

This clonotype has a handful of counts. The chain links TRBV7-9 to TRBJ2-7; the D is unclear. The CDR3 has 12 residues. V was shortened by 5 bases and J by 4 bases, with 9 bases between the two germline ends. Germline CDR1 SEHNR, CDR2 FQNEAQ (reference sequence). CDR3 loop: CASSELAYEQYF. As DNA, the CDR3 is TGTGCCAGCAGCGAGTTGGCGTACGAGCAGTACTTC.

This clonotype has ten or more counts. The chain couples TRBV5-4 to TRBJ1-2; TRBD1 matches 8 bases. CDR3 length: 13 amino acids. With 3 bases clipped from V and 6 bases from J, the junction kept 4 bases outside the gene matches. Looked up from germline, CDR1 is SGHNT and CDR2 is YYREEE (reference sequence). For the CDR3, the DNA is TGTGCCAGCAGCTCGGACAGGGTGGATGGCTACACCTTC. Its protein is CASSSDRVDGYTF.

This clonotype appeared a few times. Written as DNA, the CDR3 is TGTGCCAGCAGCTTAGTCCGAATAAGGGACTATGGCTACACCTTC. This sequence encodes CASSLVRIRDYGYTF. The chain carries TRBV7-2 and TRBJ1-2; D is ambiguous. Trimming shortened V by 1 base and J by 3 bases, and 12 bases separated the two germline ends. The length of the CDR3 is 15 residues. From germline, CDR1 is SGHTA and CDR2 FQGNSA.

The table lists this clonotype with many counts. The rearrangement links TRBV6-1 to TRBJ2-7; 11 bases are a match to TRBD1. V lost 5 bases, J lost 3 bases, and 6 bases stayed unmatched. Looked up from germline, CDR1 is MNHNS and CDR2 is SASEGT. The CDR3 consists of 15 residues. In nucleotides, the CDR3 is TGTGCCAGCAGTCGGACAGGGGGCGGGAACTACGAGCAGTACTTC. Its translation is CASSRTGGGNYEQYF.